Listed below are T cell receptor beta chains from one sample, sequenced in a study of CD8 T cells in ankylosing spondylitis. MiXCR, run by TCRdb on the 5' RACE reads, gives a single entry per CDR3 protein. This table has approximately 250,000 distinct CDR3 sequences, less than 9.5% appearing once. The sample consisted of blood, either unsorted or a sorted T cell fraction (not recorded which). Receptors were obtained from a female donor with ankylosing spondylitis or in good health (not recorded which). Each CDR3 is given with its conserved first and last residue. D genes are given only for firm matches. Part of the rows lack a size; the others show once, few, many or a class for expanded clones.

V,J,size,D,DNA,CDR3
TRBV7-9,TRBJ1-1,many,NA,TGTGCCAGCAGCCGTTCCAGCGGTGAAGCTTTCTTT,CASSRSSGEAFF
TRBV4-3,TRBJ2-7,few,NA,TGCGCCAGCAGCCAAGATTTGGCTAGCAGAGGGTACGAGCAGTACTTC,CASSQDLASRGYEQYF
TRBV12-3/TRBV12-4,TRBJ2-4,many,NA,TGTGCCAGCAGCCGAGACACCATTCAGTACTTC,CASSRDTIQYF
TRBV7-9,TRBJ2-3,few,TRBD2,TGTGCCAGCAGCTCGGTCCTAGCGGGAGGGCTCGCAGATACGCAGTATTTT,CASSSVLAGGLADTQYF
TRBV29-1,TRBJ1-2,many,NA,TGCAGCGTTGAAGGGCAGGACTATGGCTACACCTTC,CSVEGQDYGYTF
TRBV28,TRBJ1-6,many,TRBD1,TGTGCCAGCAGTTTAGGGACAGGCCCTAATTCACCCCTCCACTTT,CASSLGTGPNSPLHF
TRBV12-2,TRBJ2-4,many,NA,TGTGCAAGTCGCTTAGCTATACAACCTAGCGGGAGTTTTACCAAAAACATTCAGTACTTC,CASRLAIQPSGSFTKNIQYF
TRBV5-1,TRBJ2-5,many,NA,TGCGCCAGCTCGAGCTTTGGGGGAGGACAAGAGACCCAGTACTTC,CASSSFGGGQETQYF
TRBV19,TRBJ1-5,NA,NA,TGTGCCAGTAGTATAACGCCGGATCAGCCCCAGCATTTT,CASSITPDQPQHF
TRBV5-1,TRBJ2-1,many,NA,TGCGCCAGCAGCTTGGCCGTGGGATGGACCTACAATGAGCAGTTCTTC,CASSLAVGWTYNEQFF
TRBV3-1,TRBJ2-5,NA,TRBD2,TGTGCCAGCAGCCAAGATTGGCTAGCGGATCAAGAGACCCAGTACTTC,CASSQDWLADQETQYF
TRBV11-2,TRBJ2-1,NA,TRBD2,TGTGCCAGCAGCATCGAGGTAGCGGGGATAAGCTCCTACAATGAGCAGTTCTTC,CASSIEVAGISSYNEQFF
TRBV7-2,TRBJ1-2,NA,TRBD1,TGTGCCAGCGTCCGTGACAGGGGTTTTAACTATGGCTACACCTTC,CASVRDRGFNYGYTF
TRBV5-1,TRBJ2-5,many,TRBD1,TGCGCCAGCAGCTTGGAATGGGCAGGGGGTACAGAGACCCAGTACTTC,CASSLEWAGGTETQYF
TRBV7-6,TRBJ2-3,many,NA,TGTGCCAGCAGCATCCTCCGGGATACGCAGTATTTT,CASSILRDTQYF
TRBV7-6,TRBJ2-5,NA,NA,TGTGCCAGCAGCTTTGGGTTCCGGGAGACCCAGTACTTC,CASSFGFRETQYF
TRBV7-4,TRBJ2-1,NA,NA,TGTGCCAGCAGTACAAGGAGCGGGTTC,CASSTRSGF
TRBV4-3,TRBJ2-7,many,NA,TGCGCCAGCAGCGAAGGAAGATTCTCCTACGAGCAGTACTTC,CASSEGRFSYEQYF
TRBV12-3/TRBV12-4,TRBJ2-3,NA,NA,TGTGCCAGCAGCTCCATTGGAGGCGCCCGCAAAGATACGCAGTATTTT,CASSSIGGARKDTQYF
TRBV11-2,TRBJ2-7,many,NA,TGTGCCAGCAGCTTAATAAAGGAGCAGTACTTC,CASSLIKEQYF
TRBV7-9,TRBJ2-3,NA,TRBD2,TGTGCCAGCAGCTTATCTAGCGGGGGAGATACGCAGTATTTT,CASSLSSGGDTQYF
TRBV12-3/TRBV12-4,TRBJ1-1,few,NA,TGTGCCAGCAGTACCCCCCGGGAAGGGAACACTGAAGCTTTCTTT,CASSTPREGNTEAFF
TRBV14,TRBJ2-7,many,TRBD1,TGTGCCAGCAGCCACTTGACAGGGACCGGGCAGTACTTC,CASSHLTGTGQYF
TRBV6-5,TRBJ1-3,many,NA,TGTGCCAGCAGTTACGGTCGCACCGGAAACACCATATATTTT,CASSYGRTGNTIYF
TRBV2,TRBJ2-7,many,TRBD2,TGTGCCAGCAACCGACTAGCGGGTGCCTACGAGCAGTACTTC,CASNRLAGAYEQYF
TRBV11-3,TRBJ2-1,NA,NA,TGTGCCAGCAGCTTAGTTCTAAGTAACGGGCACAATGAGCAGTTCTTC,CASSLVLSNGHNEQFF
TRBV29-1,TRBJ2-1,many,TRBD1,TGCAGCGTTATCAGGGGGAATGAGCAGTTCTTC,CSVIRGNEQFF
TRBV29-1,TRBJ2-3,many,NA,TGCAGCGCTAAACCCCAAATCGGCACAGATACGCAGTATTTT,CSAKPQIGTDTQYF
TRBV12-3/TRBV12-4,TRBJ2-3,many,NA,TGTGCCAGTTATCTAGCCGGGGGCACAGATACGCAGTATTTT,CASYLAGGTDTQYF